This TCR beta chain emerged from a study of beta chain features in type 1 diabetes. Study results and caveats: Significant though moderate, a shortening of TCRB CDR3s appeared in all four CD4+ subsets of Type 1 diabetes patients.

The study reverse transcribed the entire isolated RNA, so it sequenced expressed TCRB transcripts. Repertoires were generated with immunoSEQ multiplex PCR, while TCRdb's copy carries only in-frame clones and drops some. The sample lists 200,000 to 250,000 clones, roughly 11% seen once, with roughly 1.3% in the top ten. The CDR3 contains 16 residues. The J segment lost 2 bases and the V segment lost 2 bases, leaving 7 bases of the junction unmatched. Germline V lookup: CDR1 MDHEN, CDR2 SYDVKM. This clone showed up many times. As yet, its antigen is unknown. The sequenced sample consisted of central memory CD4+ T cells from blood. This clonotype originated in a man aged 18 to 30 in good health. The V and J genes are TRBV28 and TRBJ2-3; 7 bases fit TRBD2. CDR3 sequence: CASSLGGERATDTQYF. The CDR3 DNA reads as TGTGCCAGCAGTTTAGGGGGGGAGAGGGCCACAGATACGCAGTATTTT.